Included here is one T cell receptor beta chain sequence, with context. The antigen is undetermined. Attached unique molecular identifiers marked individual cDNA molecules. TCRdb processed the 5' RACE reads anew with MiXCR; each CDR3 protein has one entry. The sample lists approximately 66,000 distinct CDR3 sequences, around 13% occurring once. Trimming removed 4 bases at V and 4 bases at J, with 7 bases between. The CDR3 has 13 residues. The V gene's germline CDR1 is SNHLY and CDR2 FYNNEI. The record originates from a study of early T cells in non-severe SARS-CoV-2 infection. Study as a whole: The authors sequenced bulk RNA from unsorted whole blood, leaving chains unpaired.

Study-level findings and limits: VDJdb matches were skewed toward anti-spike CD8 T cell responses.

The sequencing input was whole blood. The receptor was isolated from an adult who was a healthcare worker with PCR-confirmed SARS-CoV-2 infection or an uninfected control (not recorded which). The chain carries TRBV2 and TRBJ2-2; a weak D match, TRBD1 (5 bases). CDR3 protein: CASSGGSTGELFF. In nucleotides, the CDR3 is TGTGCCAGCAGTGGGGGCAGCACCGGGGAGCTGTTTTTT.